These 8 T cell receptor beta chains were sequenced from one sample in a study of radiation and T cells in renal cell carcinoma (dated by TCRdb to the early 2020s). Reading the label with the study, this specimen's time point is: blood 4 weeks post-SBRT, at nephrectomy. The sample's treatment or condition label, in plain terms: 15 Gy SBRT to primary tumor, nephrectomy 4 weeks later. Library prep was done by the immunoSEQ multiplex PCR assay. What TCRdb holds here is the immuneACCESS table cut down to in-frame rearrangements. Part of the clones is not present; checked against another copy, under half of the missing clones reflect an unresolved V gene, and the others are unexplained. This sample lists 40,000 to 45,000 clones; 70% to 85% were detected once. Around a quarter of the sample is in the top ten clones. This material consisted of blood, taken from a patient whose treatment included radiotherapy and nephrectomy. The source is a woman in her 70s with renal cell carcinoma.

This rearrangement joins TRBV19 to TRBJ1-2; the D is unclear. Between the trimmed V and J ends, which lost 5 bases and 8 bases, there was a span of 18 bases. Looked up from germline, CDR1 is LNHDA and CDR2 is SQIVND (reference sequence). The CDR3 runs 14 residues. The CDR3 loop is CASSVSLGVRGYTF. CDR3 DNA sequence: TGTGCCAGTAGTGTTAGCCTTGGGGTGAGAGGCTACACCTTC.

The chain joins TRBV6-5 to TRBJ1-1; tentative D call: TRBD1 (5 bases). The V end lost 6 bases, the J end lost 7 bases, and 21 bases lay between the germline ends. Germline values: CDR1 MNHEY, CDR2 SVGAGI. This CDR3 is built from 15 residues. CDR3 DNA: TGTGCCAGCAGGTCTGCAGGCAGGGTGACGGGTGAAGCTTTCTTT. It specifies CASRSAGRVTGEAFF.

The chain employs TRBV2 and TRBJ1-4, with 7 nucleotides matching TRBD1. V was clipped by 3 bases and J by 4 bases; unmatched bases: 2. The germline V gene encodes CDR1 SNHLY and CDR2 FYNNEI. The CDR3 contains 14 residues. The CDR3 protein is CASSDGQVNEKLFF. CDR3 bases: TGTGCCAGCAGTGACGGACAGGTTAATGAAAAACTGTTTTTT.

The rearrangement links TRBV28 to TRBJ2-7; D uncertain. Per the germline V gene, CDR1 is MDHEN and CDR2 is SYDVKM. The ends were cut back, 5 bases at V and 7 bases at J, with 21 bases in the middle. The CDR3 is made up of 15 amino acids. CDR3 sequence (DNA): TGTGCCAGCAGTCCTACCTACCTTCTTTATAGGGAGCAGTACTTC. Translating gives CASSPTYLLYREQYF.

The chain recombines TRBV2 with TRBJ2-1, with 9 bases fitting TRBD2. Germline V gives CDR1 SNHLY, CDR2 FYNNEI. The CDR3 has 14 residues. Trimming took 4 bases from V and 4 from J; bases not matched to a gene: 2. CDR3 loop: CASSGLAEYNEQFF. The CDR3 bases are TGTGCCAGCAGTGGACTAGCGGAGTACAATGAGCAGTTCTTC. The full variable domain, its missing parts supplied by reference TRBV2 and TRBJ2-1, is EPEVTQTPSHQVTQMGQEVILRCVPISNHLYFYWYRQILGQKVEFLVSFYNNEISEKSEIFDDQFSVERPDGSNFTLKIRSTKLEDSAMYFCASSGLAEYNEQFFGPGTRLTVL.

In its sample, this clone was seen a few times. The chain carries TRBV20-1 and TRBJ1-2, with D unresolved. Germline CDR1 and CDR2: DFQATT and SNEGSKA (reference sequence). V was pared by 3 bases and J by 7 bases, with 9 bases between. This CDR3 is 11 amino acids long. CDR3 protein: CSARSFSGYTF. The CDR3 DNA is TGCAGTGCTAGGTCCTTTTCTGGCTACACCTTC.

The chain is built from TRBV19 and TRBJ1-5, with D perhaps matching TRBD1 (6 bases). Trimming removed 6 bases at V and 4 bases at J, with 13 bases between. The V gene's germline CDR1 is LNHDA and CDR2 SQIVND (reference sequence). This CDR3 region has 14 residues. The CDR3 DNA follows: TGTGCCAGTAGCCGGGACACTGTTAATCAGCCCCAGCATTTT. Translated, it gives CASSRDTVNQPQHF.

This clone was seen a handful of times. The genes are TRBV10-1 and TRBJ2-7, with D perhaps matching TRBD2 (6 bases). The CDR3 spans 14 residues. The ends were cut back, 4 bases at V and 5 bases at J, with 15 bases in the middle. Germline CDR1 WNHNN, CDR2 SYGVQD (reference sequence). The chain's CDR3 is CASSAWREYHEQYF. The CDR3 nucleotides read TGCGCCAGCAGTGCATGGAGGGAGTACCACGAGCAGTACTTC.